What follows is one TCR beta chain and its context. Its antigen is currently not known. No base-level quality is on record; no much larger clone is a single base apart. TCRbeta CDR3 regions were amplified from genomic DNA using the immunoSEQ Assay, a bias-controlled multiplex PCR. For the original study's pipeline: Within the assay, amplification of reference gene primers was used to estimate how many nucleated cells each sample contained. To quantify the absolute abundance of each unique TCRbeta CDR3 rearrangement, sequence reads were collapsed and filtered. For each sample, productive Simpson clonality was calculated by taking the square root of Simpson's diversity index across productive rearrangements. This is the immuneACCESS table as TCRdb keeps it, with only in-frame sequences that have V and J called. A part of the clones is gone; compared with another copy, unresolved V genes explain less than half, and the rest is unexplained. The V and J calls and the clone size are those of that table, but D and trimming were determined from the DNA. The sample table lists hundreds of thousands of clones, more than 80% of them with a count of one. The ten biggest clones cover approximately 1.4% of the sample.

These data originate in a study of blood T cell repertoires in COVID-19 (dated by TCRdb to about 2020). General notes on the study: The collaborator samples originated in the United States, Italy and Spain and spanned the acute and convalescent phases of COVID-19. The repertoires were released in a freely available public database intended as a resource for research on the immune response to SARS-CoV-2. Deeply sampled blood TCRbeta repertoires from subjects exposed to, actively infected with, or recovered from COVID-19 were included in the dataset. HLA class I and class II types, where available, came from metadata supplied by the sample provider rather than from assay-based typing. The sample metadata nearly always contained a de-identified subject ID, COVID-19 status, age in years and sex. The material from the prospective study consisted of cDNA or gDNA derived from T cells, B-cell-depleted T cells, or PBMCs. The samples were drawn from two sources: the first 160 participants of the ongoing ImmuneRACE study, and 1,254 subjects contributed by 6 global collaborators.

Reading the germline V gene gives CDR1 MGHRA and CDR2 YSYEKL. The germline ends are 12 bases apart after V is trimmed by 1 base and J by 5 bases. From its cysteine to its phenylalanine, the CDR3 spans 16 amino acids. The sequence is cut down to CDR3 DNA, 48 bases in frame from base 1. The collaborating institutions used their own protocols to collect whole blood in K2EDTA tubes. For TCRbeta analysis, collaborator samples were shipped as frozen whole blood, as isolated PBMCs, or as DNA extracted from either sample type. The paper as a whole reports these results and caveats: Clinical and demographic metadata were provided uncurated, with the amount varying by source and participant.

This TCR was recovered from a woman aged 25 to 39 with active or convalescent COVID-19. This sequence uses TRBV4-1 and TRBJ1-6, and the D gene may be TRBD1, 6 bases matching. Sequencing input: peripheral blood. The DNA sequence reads TGCGCCAGCAGCCAAGCAACCGGGACAAATAATTCACCCCTCCACTTT. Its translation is CASSQATGTNNSPLHF.